The TCR beta chain under discussion was sequenced for a study of cytomegalovirus exposure and HLA in healthy donors. Background on the study: Per a later analysis, the 666 first-cohort and about 120 validation repertoires shared one platform.

Whole-study results and caveats: Among TCR beta chains, those listed as cytomegalovirus-associated numbered roughly 150. According to a subsequent analysis, TCR clusters identified in the first cohort showed a tendency to co-occur across the roughly 130 validation repertoires.

Clones were read by immunoSEQ multiplex PCR, and TCRdb kept only the in-frame ones, dropping some. The table shows around 240,000 clones, with 90% occurring only once. The donors were members of the approximately 120-subject validation cohort (separate from the approximately 670-subject first cohort). In regard to this clone: The antigen is unknown.

Sequencing was done on a sample of PBMCs. The TCR was taken from a woman between 18 and 30 years old in good health and CMV-seronegative.

The CDR3 is CASSLRLGGNSPLHF. In DNA, the CDR3 is TGTGCCAGCAGCTTGAGACTGGGGGGGAATTCACCCCTCCACTTT. V usage is TRBV5-6 and J usage is TRBJ1-6; a weak D match, TRBD1 (5 bases). The CDR3 is made up of 15 amino acids. Looked up from germline, CDR1 is SGHDT and CDR2 is YYEEEE. Trimming cost V 1 base and J 7 bases, with 12 bases left between them. Full variable domain (remainder filled in from reference TRBV5-6 and TRBJ1-6): DAGVTQSPTHLIKTRGQQVTLRCSPKSGHDTVSWYQQALGQGPQFIFQYYEEEERQRGNFPDRFSGHQFPNYSSELNVNALLLGDSALYLCASSLRLGGNSPLHFGNGTRLTVT.